A selection of T cell receptor beta chains follows, all from one sample in a study of post-analysis software for immune sequencing data. A single record per CDR3 protein comes from TCRdb applying MiXCR to the PCR reads. This repertoire shows about 770,000 distinct CDR3 sequences, roughly 46% found once; its top ten account for roughly 4.5%. The sample taken for sequencing was blood. The receptors derive from a girl between 5 and 17 years old with multiple sclerosis. Both conserved end residues are part of each CDR3. The D gene is left open where the match is weak. Some rows have no size entry. The others give once, few or many, or a class for an expanded clone.

clone size	D gene	V gene	J gene	CDR3 protein	CDR3 DNA
.	TRBD2	TRBV28	TRBJ2-5	CASTQLAGFETQYF	TGTGCCAGCACCCAACTAGCGGGATTCGAGACCCAGTACTTC
few	TRBD2	TRBV7-2	TRBJ2-2	CASSLVASGNTGELFF	TGTGCCAGCAGCTTAGTGGCTAGCGGGAACACCGGGGAGCTGTTTTTT
few	TRBD1	TRBV7-2	TRBJ1-2	CASSPGGQGMYGYTF	TGTGCCAGCAGCCCGGGGGGACAGGGGATGTATGGCTACACCTTC
.	TRBD2	TRBV6-5	TRBJ2-1	CASSRSGLAGGSYNEQFF	TGTGCCAGCAGTCGCTCGGGACTAGCGGGAGGGTCGTACAATGAGCAGTTCTTC
few	.	TRBV6-1	TRBJ2-1	CASSEAGAGRGNEQFF	TGTGCCAGCAGTGAAGCTGGGGCGGGACGGGGCAATGAGCAGTTCTTC
.	.	TRBV7-2	TRBJ1-6	CASSSLGSRVDSPLHF	TGTGCCAGCAGTTCACTCGGGTCCAGGGTCGATTCACCCCTCCACTTT
few	TRBD1	TRBV29-1	TRBJ1-2	CSGRQGGGYTF	TGCAGCGGCCGACAGGGAGGTGGCTACACCTTC
.	TRBD2	TRBV5-5	TRBJ2-2	CAGSRSAGTGELFF	TGTGCCGGCAGCCGTTCAGCGGGAACCGGGGAGCTGTTTTTT
.	TRBD2	TRBV15	TRBJ2-7	CATSRVLAGAEEQYF	TGTGCCACCAGCAGAGTACTAGCGGGAGCGGAAGAGCAGTACTTC
few	.	TRBV15	TRBJ2-2	CATSRDEAVTGELFF	TGTGCCACCAGCAGAGATGAGGCAGTCACCGGGGAGCTGTTTTTT
few	.	TRBV4-1	TRBJ1-2	CASSHEGNTGIYGYTF	TGCGCCAGCAGCCATGAGGGGAATACAGGAATCTATGGCTACACCTTC
few	TRBD1	TRBV7-9	TRBJ2-5	CASRSTGETQYF	TGTGCCAGCAGATCGACAGGGGAGACCCAGTACTTC
.	TRBD2	TRBV12-3/TRBV12-4	TRBJ2-3	CASSLPLAGATTDTQYF	TGTGCCAGCAGTCTCCCTCTAGCGGGAGCTACCACAGATACGCAGTATTTT
few	.	TRBV12-3/TRBV12-4	TRBJ2-1	CASSWTGRDNEQFF	TGTGCCAGCAGTTGGACAGGGAGGGACAATGAGCAGTTCTTC
.	.	TRBV10-3	TRBJ2-1	CAISGGPGAYNEQFF	TGTGCCATCAGTGGAGGGCCAGGGGCCTACAATGAGCAGTTCTTC
few	.	TRBV12-3/TRBV12-4	TRBJ2-7	CASSLLRTYEQYF	TGTGCCAGCAGTTTGTTGCGAACCTACGAGCAGTACTTC
few	TRBD2	TRBV5-1	TRBJ2-3	CASSLLATPDTQYF	TGCGCCAGCAGCTTACTAGCGACCCCAGATACGCAGTATTTT
.	.	TRBV25-1	TRBJ1-4	CASSEGTPPSEKLFF	TGTGCCAGCAGTGAAGGAACCCCCCCGAGTGAAAAACTGTTTTTT
.	.	TRBV4-3	TRBJ2-5	CASSQEEGIETQYF	TGCGCCAGCAGCCAAGAGGAAGGGATAGAGACCCAGTACTTC
.	.	TRBV4-3	TRBJ1-2	CASSQDRVYTF	TGCGCCAGCAGCCAAGATAGGGTCTACACCTTC
.	.	TRBV11-2	TRBJ1-1	CASSYEFMNTEAFF	TGTGCCAGCAGCTACGAGTTCATGAACACTGAAGCTTTCTTT
.	.	TRBV2	TRBJ2-3	CTSRGGIDTDTQYF	TGTACCAGCAGGGGCGGGATAGACACAGATACGCAGTATTTT
few	.	TRBV28	TRBJ2-3	CASSTMTGTDTQYF	TGTGCCAGCAGTACTATGACTGGTACAGATACGCAGTATTTT
.	.	TRBV12-3/TRBV12-4	TRBJ1-5	CASAGDSGYQPQHF	TGTGCCAGTGCCGGGGACTCCGGATATCAGCCCCAGCATTTT
few	TRBD2	TRBV7-2	TRBJ2-7	CASSPSSGSIYEQYF	TGTGCCAGCAGCCCGTCGAGCGGGAGTATCTACGAGCAGTACTTC
few	TRBD1	TRBV20-1	TRBJ2-3	CSAAADRGVTDTQYF	TGCAGTGCTGCGGCGGACAGGGGGGTTACAGATACGCAGTATTTT
.	.	TRBV4-1	TRBJ1-4	CASSQDDRGNGEKLFF	TGCGCCAGCAGCCAAGATGATCGAGGGAACGGCGAAAAACTGTTTTTT
.	.	TRBV27	TRBJ2-3	CASRIPSTDTQYF	TGTGCCAGCCGTATACCCAGCACAGATACGCAGTATTTT
.	.	TRBV7-9	TRBJ2-7	CASSPSGTYEQYF	TGCGCCAGCAGTCCGAGCGGAACCTACGAGCAGTACTTC
.	TRBD2	TRBV5-1	TRBJ2-5	CASKNSGGIETQYF	TGCGCCAGCAAAAACTCGGGAGGGATAGAGACCCAGTACTTC
.	TRBD2	TRBV7-8	TRBJ2-1	CASSRLAGGRSEQFF	TGTGCCAGCAGCCGTCTAGCGGGAGGGCGGAGTGAGCAGTTCTTC
.	.	TRBV6-5	TRBJ1-1	CASSYSGGADTEAFF	TGTGCCAGCAGTTACTCCGGGGGCGCGGACACTGAAGCTTTCTTT
few	.	TRBV20-1	TRBJ1-2	CSARGPGSYGYTF	TGCAGTGCTAGAGGACCAGGGAGTTACGGCTACACCTTC
few	TRBD1	TRBV27	TRBJ2-3	CASSSRQGMGADTQYF	TGTGCCAGCAGTTCCAGACAGGGGATGGGGGCAGATACGCAGTATTTT
.	TRBD2	TRBV20-1	TRBJ2-7	CSALGGGSYEQYF	TGCAGTGCCCTTGGGGGGGGAAGCTACGAGCAGTACTTC
.	TRBD2	TRBV5-1	TRBJ2-3	CASSPPTSGRNPDTQYF	TGCGCCAGCAGCCCCCCCACTAGCGGGAGGAATCCAGATACGCAGTATTTT
.	.	TRBV12-3/TRBV12-4	TRBJ2-7	CASSPPSSGTEGEQYF	TGTGCCAGCAGCCCGCCCTCTTCGGGGACCGAAGGAGAGCAGTACTTC
.	TRBD2	TRBV12-3/TRBV12-4	TRBJ2-5	CASSEGTSGWGETQYF	TGTGCCAGCAGTGAAGGGACTAGCGGGTGGGGGGAGACCCAGTACTTC
.	.	TRBV6-4	TRBJ2-1	CASSEGTLKGEQFF	TGTGCCAGCAGTGAGGGGACCCTGAAGGGTGAGCAGTTCTTC
.	TRBD2	TRBV12-3/TRBV12-4	TRBJ2-1	CASSHSGRVDEQFF	TGTGCCAGCAGCCATAGCGGGAGGGTGGATGAGCAGTTCTTC
.	.	TRBV29-1	TRBJ1-1	CSVEDAENTEAFF	TGCAGCGTTGAGGACGCGGAGAACACTGAAGCTTTCTTT
.	TRBD2	TRBV3-1	TRBJ2-1	CAGSQDGTSGEQFF	TGTGCCGGCAGCCAAGACGGGACTAGCGGTGAGCAGTTCTTC